A selection of T cell receptor beta chains follows, all from one sample in a study of shared clonotypes between healthy human individuals. Repertoires were generated with immunoSEQ multiplex PCR, while TCRdb's copy carries only in-frame clones and drops some. The sample consists of nearly 600,000 clones, 95% to 96% of them appearing once. What was sequenced was naive CD8+ T cells sorted from blood. The receptor set was obtained from a woman aged 30 to 39 in good health. Both conserved end residues are part of each CDR3. The D gene is left open where the match is weak. Clone sizes are given selectively: once, few, many, or a class where the clone is expanded.

j_gene,d_gene,abundance,v_gene,CDR3nt,CDR3aa
TRBJ2-5,TRBD2,-,TRBV4-2,TGTGCCAGCAGTGAAAGAAGGACGTATAGCGGGAGGGAAGAGACCCAGTACTTC,CASSERRTYSGREETQYF
TRBJ2-2,-,once,TRBV13,TGTGCCAGCAGCTTATTTTCCGCCGGGGAGCTGTTTTTT,CASSLFSAGELFF
TRBJ2-6,-,once,TRBV27,TGTGCCAGCAGTTTAGACTCATCTGGGGCCAACGTCCTGACTTTC,CASSLDSSGANVLTF
TRBJ1-4,-,-,TRBV27,TGTGCCAGCAGTTTATCAGGGGCCAATGAAAAACTGTTTTTT,CASSLSGANEKLFF
TRBJ2-7,TRBD2,-,TRBV27,TGTGCCAGCAGTTTGTTCAGCGGGGCCCCCTACGAGCAGTACTTC,CASSLFSGAPYEQYF
TRBJ1-1,TRBD1,once,TRBV27,TGTGCCAGCAGTTTCGGACAGGGTAACACTGAAGCTTTCTTT,CASSFGQGNTEAFF
TRBJ1-5,-,-,TRBV5-1,TGCGCCAGCAGCTTGGCCGGATATAGCAATCAGCCCCAGCATTTT,CASSLAGYSNQPQHF
TRBJ1-1,-,once,TRBV10-3,TGTGCCATCAGTGACACGGGGGACGGACTCATGAACACTGAAGCTTTCTTT,CAISDTGDGLMNTEAFF
TRBJ2-3,-,-,TRBV28,TGTGCCAGCAGTTGGGGTCAGACTAGCACAGATACGCAGTATTTT,CASSWGQTSTDTQYF
TRBJ2-7,TRBD2,-,TRBV6-4,TGTGCCAGCAGTGTGATAGCGGGGAGCTCCTACGAGCAGTACTTC,CASSVIAGSSYEQYF
TRBJ1-5,-,-,TRBV15,TGTGCCACCAGCAGAGAGATCTCAGGGTCTAGCAATCAGCCCCAGCATTTT,CATSREISGSSNQPQHF
TRBJ2-1,TRBD2,-,TRBV14,TGTGCCAGCAGCCCCACGGGAGGGGACTCCTACAATGAGCAGTTCTTC,CASSPTGGDSYNEQFF
TRBJ2-7,-,-,TRBV28,TGTGCCAGCAGACCAGAAAGACAGAGTGCCTACGAGCAGTACTTC,CASRPERQSAYEQYF
TRBJ2-7,-,-,TRBV5-1,TGCGCCAGCAGCTTGCAGCATCTATTGGACGAGCAGTACTTC,CASSLQHLLDEQYF
TRBJ2-7,-,-,TRBV28,TGTGCCAGCAGCACCGCGGGCTGGACAGATCACCCTTTC,CASSTAGWTDHPF
TRBJ2-7,-,-,TRBV7-9,TGTGCCAGCAGCCCCGGGACTCGCCCCCTCTACGAGCAGTACTTC,CASSPGTRPLYEQYF
TRBJ2-1,TRBD2,-,TRBV9,TGTGCCAGCACCAACCCGGTAGCGGGAGGGACTTACTCCAATGAGCAGTTCTTC,CASTNPVAGGTYSNEQFF
TRBJ1-1,-,-,TRBV4-2,TGTGCCAGCAGCCAAGATTGGGGTTCGGGCACTGAAGCTTTCTTT,CASSQDWGSGTEAFF
TRBJ2-3,-,-,TRBV27,TGTGCCAGCAGTCGTATAGCTAGCACAGATACGCAGTATTTT,CASSRIASTDTQYF
TRBJ1-1,-,once,TRBV5-1,TGCGCCAGCAGCCCCCGGGTGGACACTGAAGCTTTCTTT,CASSPRVDTEAFF
TRBJ2-5,-,-,TRBV7-9,TGTGCCAGCAGCTTAGTAGTATGGGAGACCCAGTACTTC,CASSLVVWETQYF
TRBJ1-1,-,-,TRBV14,TGTGCCAGCAGCCAAGATGCCCCCCTAGCTTTCTTT,CASSQDAPLAFF
TRBJ2-7,-,once,TRBV6-1,TGTGCCAGCACCCCCCGGGGTGGGTACTACGAGCAGTACTTC,CASTPRGGYYEQYF
TRBJ2-7,TRBD1,-,TRBV4-1,TGCGCCAGCAGCCAGGGACAGTCCTCGTTTTACGAGCAGTACTTC,CASSQGQSSFYEQYF
TRBJ2-7,-,-,TRBV28,TGTGCCAGCAGCCTGAGGGGCTTTGTCGGGGCTTTTAGCTACGAGCAGTACTTC,CASSLRGFVGAFSYEQYF
TRBJ2-7,TRBD1,-,TRBV4-1,TGCGCCAGCAGCCTCGGGACAGGGTCCTACGAGCAGTACTTC,CASSLGTGSYEQYF
TRBJ2-1,-,-,TRBV7-8,TGTGCCAGCAGCTTAGCCGGCTTCGAGGTCTTC,CASSLAGFEVF
TRBJ2-3,TRBD1,-,TRBV10-1,TGCGCCAGCAGTGAGCGCGAAGGGGGCGAGGCAGATACGCAGTATTTT,CASSEREGGEADTQYF
TRBJ1-2,TRBD1,-,TRBV6-6,TGTGCCAGCAGTTACAAAGGGGGCGCCGACTATGGCTACACCTTC,CASSYKGGADYGYTF
TRBJ2-7,-,-,TRBV5-1,TGCGCCAGCAGCCCGAATCGACAAGTGCTCGGGGACGAGCAGTACTTC,CASSPNRQVLGDEQYF
TRBJ2-7,TRBD2,once,TRBV2,TGTGCCAGCAGTGAAGGAGCTAGCGGGATAACCTACGAGCAGTACTTC,CASSEGASGITYEQYF
TRBJ2-7,TRBD2,-,TRBV28,TGTGCCAGCAGCCCTACTAGCGCGAACTCCTACGAGCAGTACTTC,CASSPTSANSYEQYF
TRBJ1-2,-,few,TRBV9,TGTGCCAGCAGTGGGACTGCCCATGGCTACACCTTC,CASSGTAHGYTF
TRBJ2-5,-,-,TRBV29-1,TGCAGCGTTGAAGGGGGTGTCTTAGGAGAGACCCAGTACTTC,CSVEGGVLGETQYF
TRBJ2-7,-,-,TRBV11-2,TGTGCCAGCAGCTTTACCCCCGAGACAGGCACCTACGAGCAGTACTTC,CASSFTPETGTYEQYF
TRBJ2-1,TRBD2,-,TRBV19,TGTGCCAGTAGTATAGTGCCGGGACTAGCTGCCAATGAGCAGTTCTTC,CASSIVPGLAANEQFF
TRBJ1-1,-,-,TRBV6-5,TGTGCCAGCAGTTACCATAATACGTACACTGAAGCTTTCTTT,CASSYHNTYTEAFF
TRBJ2-1,-,once,TRBV19,TGTGCCAGTAGTATAACCAATGAGCAGTTCTTC,CASSITNEQFF
TRBJ2-7,-,-,TRBV27,TGTGCCAGCAGTTTCGCAGAAGGGACGACCCACGAGCAGTACTTC,CASSFAEGTTHEQYF
TRBJ2-7,-,-,TRBV27,TGTGCCAGCAGTTTTTCAGGCTCAGGAGAATACGAGCAGTACTTC,CASSFSGSGEYEQYF
TRBJ2-7,-,-,TRBV4-1,TGCGCCAGCAGCCCCGCCGTCGCGGGTAGCTACGAGCAGTACTTC,CASSPAVAGSYEQYF
TRBJ2-7,-,-,TRBV11-2,TGTGCCAGCAGCTTGGGACCTACCTACGAGCAGTACTTC,CASSLGPTYEQYF
TRBJ2-7,TRBD2,once,TRBV27,TGTGCCAGCAGTTTAATGGGCGGGAGCGGGTACGAGCAGTACTTC,CASSLMGGSGYEQYF
TRBJ2-1,TRBD1,few,TRBV5-6,TGTGCCAGCAGCCGGACAGGGTGGGGCTACAATGAGCAGTTCTTC,CASSRTGWGYNEQFF
TRBJ1-2,-,-,TRBV11-2,TGTGCCAGCAGCGGCCGACGGGATGGCTACACCTTC,CASSGRRDGYTF
TRBJ2-7,-,-,TRBV11-2,TGTGCCAGCAGTTTAGCAGGGATCTCCTACGAGCAGTACTTC,CASSLAGISYEQYF
TRBJ1-1,-,-,TRBV6-6,TGTGCCAGCAGCCTTATGAACACTGAAGCTTTCTTT,CASSLMNTEAFF
TRBJ2-7,-,-,TRBV6-1,TGTGCCAGCAGAGACTACGAGCAGTACTTC,CASRDYEQYF
TRBJ2-1,TRBD2,-,TRBV7-8,TGTGCCAGCAGCCCATTAACTAGCGGTTGGGATGAGCAGTTCTTC,CASSPLTSGWDEQFF
TRBJ2-7,-,-,TRBV7-6,TGTGCCAGCAGCTTAGGTGGCAGCCAACTCTCCTACGAGCAGTACTTC,CASSLGGSQLSYEQYF
TRBJ1-1,-,-,TRBV11-1,TGTGCCAGCAGCGAAGGGAGACTGCCCACTGAAGCTTTCTTT,CASSEGRLPTEAFF
TRBJ2-7,TRBD2,-,TRBV5-1,TGCGCCAGCAGCCCCGCCTCCGGGACTAGGGGGATTAGCTCCTACGAGCAGTACTTC,CASSPASGTRGISSYEQYF
TRBJ1-2,-,-,TRBV27,TGTGCCAGCAGTTTTGGGTCGGGCTATGGCTACACCTTC,CASSFGSGYGYTF
TRBJ1-1,-,-,TRBV7-5,TGTGTCAGAAGCTTAGCGGGACAGGGGTCCACTGAAGCTTTCTTT,CVRSLAGQGSTEAFF
TRBJ2-5,-,-,TRBV4-1,TGCGCCAGCAGCCAACTACACACGGCAGGCGGAGGGGAGACCCAGTACTTC,CASSQLHTAGGGETQYF
TRBJ2-1,-,-,TRBV28,TGTGCCAGCAGCGGGACGTCAGGTGAGCAGTTCTTC,CASSGTSGEQFF
TRBJ2-7,-,-,TRBV29-1,TGCAGCGTTGAGGACAGCTCCTACGAGCAGTACTTC,CSVEDSSYEQYF
TRBJ2-3,-,-,TRBV27,TGTGCCAGCAGTTTATCTCCGGGCACAGATACGCAGTATTTT,CASSLSPGTDTQYF
TRBJ2-7,TRBD1,once,TRBV19,TGTGCCAGTAGTATGTCTCAGGGGACAGGGGGCTACGAGCAGTACTTC,CASSMSQGTGGYEQYF
TRBJ2-4,-,once,TRBV2,TGTGCCAGCAGCGCCGACGGATCGCTAGCCAAAAACATTCAGTACTTC,CASSADGSLAKNIQYF